The entry below describes one T cell receptor (beta chain). The antigen remains undetermined. Germline V gene lookup returns CDR1 DFQATT and CDR2 SNEGSKA (reference sequence). The CDR3 runs to 13 residues. The V gene lost 2 bases and the J gene lost 0 bases, with 6 bases spanning the gap. The entry originates in a study of CD8 T cells in Susac syndrome. Overall study results and limits: Regarding the TCR sequencing and HLA analysis, the study admitted that a relatively small number of individuals were involved.

It was treatment-naive patients with stable or active relapsing-remitting disease who made up the multiple sclerosis controls. Purification of the CD8+ and CD4+ T cells relied on negative isolation, and TEMRA cells underwent FACS enrichment. The RNA input was about 0.5 to 1 ug, and it was reverse transcribed with random hexamers. immunoSEQ multiplex PCR amplified TCR beta CDR3 across 54 Vbeta, 13 Jbeta. TCRdb independently ran MiXCR on the immunoSEQ multiplex PCR reads; one entry per CDR3 protein. The sample yields approximately 180,000 distinct CDR3 sequences, more than 90% seen once. The rearrangement links TRBV20-1 to TRBJ2-3; D is undetermined. The TCR sequence derives from a human donor with multiple sclerosis. The sample consisted of CD4+ T cells from PBMCs. The DNA for the CDR3 is TGCAGTGCTAGACAGATTAGCACAGATACGCAGTATTTT. Translated, it gives CSARQISTDTQYF.